The next 8 T cell receptor beta chains were all read from a single sample in a study of blood T cell repertoires in COVID-19. Produced via immunoSEQ multiplex PCR; TCRdb's table is partial and in-frame only. The repertoire holds under 200,000 clones, with around 67% as singletons. Sequencing input: peripheral blood. The receptors originated from a woman of 80 years or more with acute or convalescent COVID-19.

CDR3 nucleotides: TGCGCCAGCAGCTTGGAGGGTGTTCCTAGCGGACCCTACAATGAGCAGTTCTTC. It is translated as CASSLEGVPSGPYNEQFF. V usage is TRBV5-1 and J usage is TRBJ2-1, with TRBD2 matching over 7 bases. The CDR3 runs to 18 residues. Trimming removed 0 bases from V and 2 bases from J; junction bases left unmatched: 11. Germline lookup yields CDR1 SGHRS and CDR2 YFSETQ.

The rearrangement joins TRBV24-1 to TRBJ2-3; D is perhaps TRBD2 (5 bases). This CDR3 is 17 amino acids long. Germline V gives CDR1 KGHDR, CDR2 SFDVKD. The V gene lost 3 bases and the J gene lost 2 bases, with 17 bases spanning the gap. In DNA form, the CDR3 reads TGTGCCACCAGTGATCCTGATTACTTGACTAACACAGATACGCAGTATTTT. Amino acid sequence: CATSDPDYLTNTDTQYF.

This CDR3 reads CASSLGNRGEQFF. CDR3 in DNA: TGTGCCAGCAGCTTAGGCAATCGAGGGGAGCAGTTCTTC. The chain recombines TRBV7-9 with TRBJ2-1, with a tentative D call TRBD2 (5 bases). Trimming took off 1 base at V and 10 bases at J, with 11 bases between the two ends. This CDR3 has 13 residues. Germline V gene sequence: CDR1 SEHNR, CDR2 FQNEAQ (reference sequence).

The gene calls are TRBV6-2 or TRBV6-3 and TRBJ2-1, with 7 bases that match TRBD2. The ends lost 4 bases at V and 1 base at J; junction bases unmatched: 1. CDR3 length equals 14 residues. Germline V gene data show CDR1 as MNHEY and CDR2 as SVGEGT. In DNA, the CDR3 is TGTGCCAGCAGTTGGGGGGGGTCCTACAATGAGCAGTTCTTC. Protein sequence: CASSWGGSYNEQFF.

A word on this clone: Other nucleotide sequences from this sample produce the same CDR3. J is TRBJ1-5 and V is TRBV19; D remains ambiguous. V was trimmed by 4 bases and J by 4 bases, leaving 11 bases between them. Per the germline V gene, CDR1 is LNHDA and CDR2 is SQIVND (reference sequence). This CDR3 comprises 14 residues. Here the CDR3 reads CASSTTGGNQPQHF. The CDR3 coding sequence is TGTGCCAGTAGTACCACCGGAGGGAATCAGCCCCAGCATTTT.

The chain has TRBV28 and TRBJ2-7; weak D call: TRBD1 (5 bases). The CDR3 is made up of 12 amino acids. Germline values: CDR1 MDHEN, CDR2 SYDVKM. Trimming left V 7 bases short and J 3 bases short, with 10 bases between. In DNA, the CDR3 is TGTGCCAGCACAGGGTCGTACTACGAGCAGTACTTC. Protein product: CASTGSYYEQYF.

This clone was picked up a small number of times. CDR3 DNA: TGTGCCATCAGTTCCCAGCGGGGGAGCTCCTACAATGAGCAGTTCTTC. Its protein product is CAISSQRGSSYNEQFF. The V gene is TRBV10-3, the J gene TRBJ2-1; TRBD2 aligns across 8 bases. The V gene's germline CDR1 is ENHRY and CDR2 SYGVKD. This CDR3 is 16 amino acids long. J lost 0 bases, V lost 5 bases, and 6 bases had no gene match.

The CDR3 protein is CASSELTGADGELFF. The DNA for the CDR3 is TGTGCCAGCAGCGAACTGACAGGGGCCGACGGGGAGCTGTTTTTT. The chain carries TRBV3-1 (or the pseudogene TRBV3-2) and TRBJ2-2; 8 bases fit TRBD1. Germline values: CDR1 LGHDT, CDR2 YNNKEL (reference sequence). With 5 bases clipped from V and 7 bases from J, the junction kept 9 bases outside the gene matches. This CDR3 is built from 15 residues.